This TCR beta chain was captured in a study of cytomegalovirus exposure and HLA in healthy donors. Study outcomes and limitations: Reportedly, diagnosis of cytomegalovirus status by the classifier showed high specificity and sensitivity.

A multiplex PCR was run with 60 Vbeta primers and 13 Jbeta primers. The data were produced by immunoSEQ multiplex PCR, yet TCRdb's version contains in-frame clones alone and is incomplete. This sample has 52,000 or so clones, with approximately 78% found just once. For this clone: The antigen is unknown.

The sequence came from a female donor in good health and CMV-seronegative. Specimen: PBMCs.

The CDR3 reads CASSLTANTEAFF. The CDR3 nucleotides are TGTGCCAGCAGCTTAACAGCGAACACTGAAGCTTTCTTT. The genes are TRBV6-1 and TRBJ1-1; D gene uncertain. V was pared by 6 bases and J by 1 base, with 9 bases between. The CDR3 covers 13 residues. CDR1 is MNHNS and CDR2 is SASEGT in the germline V gene.